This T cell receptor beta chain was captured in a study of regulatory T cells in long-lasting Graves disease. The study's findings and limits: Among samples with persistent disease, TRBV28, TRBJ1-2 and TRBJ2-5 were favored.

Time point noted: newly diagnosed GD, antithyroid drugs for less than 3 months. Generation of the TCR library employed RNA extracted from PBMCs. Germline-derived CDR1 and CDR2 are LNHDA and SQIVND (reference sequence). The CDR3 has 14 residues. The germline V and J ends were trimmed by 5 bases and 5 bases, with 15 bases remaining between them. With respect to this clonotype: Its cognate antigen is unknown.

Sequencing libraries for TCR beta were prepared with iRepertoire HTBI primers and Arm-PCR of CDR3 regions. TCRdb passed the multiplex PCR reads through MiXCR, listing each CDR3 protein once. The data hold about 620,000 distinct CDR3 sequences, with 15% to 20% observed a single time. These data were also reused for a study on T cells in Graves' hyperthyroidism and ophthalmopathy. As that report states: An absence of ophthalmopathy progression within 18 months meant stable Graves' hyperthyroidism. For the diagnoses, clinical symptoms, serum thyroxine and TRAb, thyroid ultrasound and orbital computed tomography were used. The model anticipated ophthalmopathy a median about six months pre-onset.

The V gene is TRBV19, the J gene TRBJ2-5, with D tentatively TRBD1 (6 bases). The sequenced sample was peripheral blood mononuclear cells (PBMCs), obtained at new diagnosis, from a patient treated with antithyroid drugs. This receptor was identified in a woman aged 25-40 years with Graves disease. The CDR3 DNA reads TGTGCCAGTAGTCTGGGGACATCCATGGAGACCCAGTACTTC. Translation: CASSLGTSMETQYF.